The entry below gives a single TCR beta chain sequence along with its context. Antigen unknown. This specimen belongs to a study of beta chain features in type 1 diabetes. Study information: All samples together contributed 100 million to 120 million sorted cells for examination. Findings and limits, study-wide: Shorter TCRB CDR3s, moderately but significantly so, were found in Type 1 diabetes patients in all four CD4+ subsets.

The CDR3 runs to 15 residues. Germline CDR1 SGHVS, CDR2 FQNEAQ. V was pared by 5 bases and J by 5 bases, with 10 bases of the junction left unmatched. What was sequenced were expressed TCRB transcripts, since all of the isolated RNA had been reverse transcribed. TCRdb keeps only in-frame clones here, not all; method: immunoSEQ multiplex PCR. Here the sample spans roughly 150,000 clones, 11% being singletons. Sequenced material: central memory CD4+ T cells from blood. The source of this sequence is a man aged 18 to 29 in good health. This rearrangement joins TRBV7-8 to TRBJ1-2; 8 positions agree with TRBD1. CDR3 residues: CASSPEPGGYYGYTF. The DNA of the CDR3 is TGTGCCAGCAGCCCAGAACCAGGGGGCTATTATGGCTACACCTTC.